This T cell receptor (beta chain) was profiled in a study of blood T cell repertoires in COVID-19. About the study: Acute and convalescent COVID-19 specimens originated in the United States, Italy and Spain.

How the authors handled the data: Scientists estimated how many nucleated cells there were by amplifying reference gene primers. Only in-frame clones appear in the TCRdb table, and some are missing; sequencing was by immunoSEQ multiplex PCR. V and J calls and clone size are as listed in that table; D and trimming were resolved from the DNA. This sample has 300,000 to 400,000 clones, with 88% found just once. V gave up 3 bases and J gave up 6 bases; unmatched junction bases: 4. The germline V gene has CDR1 SNHLY and CDR2 FYNNEI. The CDR3 contains 14 residues. Donors of Cohort 3 who recovered were those that had two negative PCRs, clearance, or symptom resolution.

The TCR sequence derives from a woman under 30 who had recovered from COVID-19. The sample comprised PBMCs or T cells enriched from blood (not recorded which). The chain links TRBV2 to TRBJ2-1, with 8 bases fitting TRBD1. CDR3: CASSDRTGFNEQFF. CDR3 sequence (DNA): TGTGCCAGCAGTGACAGGACAGGGTTCAATGAGCAGTTCTTC.